This is a list of T cell receptor beta chains from one sample in a study of T cell responses to AZD1222 COVID-19 vaccine. Libraries were prepared by immunoSEQ multiplex PCR; TCRdb keeps only in-frame clonotypes and omits some of them. Found here are approximately 150,000 clones, roughly 90% of them singletons; the top ten hold 2.5% to 3.5%. This specimen was peripheral blood, taken 28 days after the second AZD1222 dose. These TCRs come from an adult who received the AZD1222 COVID-19 vaccine. Each CDR3 is given with its conserved first and last residue. A D gene is named only where the DNA matches it firmly. Some rows mark clone size as missing; the rest say once, few, many or name a class of expanded clone.

j_call,clone_size,d_call,v_call,cdr3_aa,cdr3_nt
TRBJ2-1,-,TRBD2,TRBV7-9,CASSPSGRAPYNEQFF,TGTGCCAGCAGTCCTAGCGGGAGGGCTCCATACAATGAGCAGTTCTTC
TRBJ2-5,once,-,TRBV21-1,CASSAHLLASDQETQYF,TGTGCCAGCAGCGCACACTTACTAGCATCTGACCAAGAGACCCAGTACTTC
TRBJ2-7,-,TRBD1,TRBV2,CASESLTGTERAYEQYF,TGTGCCAGCGAGAGCCTGACTGGGACAGAAAGGGCCTACGAGCAGTACTTC
TRBJ1-1,-,-,TRBV7-8,CASSPGFEAFF,TGTGCCAGCAGCCCGGGCTTTGAAGCTTTCTTT
TRBJ1-5,-,-,TRBV10-1,CASSSQGDQPQHF,TGCGCCAGCAGTTCTCAGGGCGATCAGCCCCAGCATTTT
TRBJ1-2,-,TRBD1,TRBV11-3,CASSLVGQGDGYTF,TGTGCCAGCAGCTTAGTAGGACAGGGGGATGGCTACACCTTC
TRBJ1-2,-,-,TRBV27,CASSSRKNYGYTF,TGTGCCAGCAGTTCCAGGAAGAACTATGGCTACACCTTC
TRBJ2-1,-,-,TRBV18,CASSPRLANFYNEQFF,TGTGCCAGCTCACCACGGCTAGCGAATTTCTACAATGAGCAGTTCTTC
TRBJ1-4,-,-,TRBV10-3,CAISDREVLFF,TGTGCCATCAGTGACCGGGAAGTCCTGTTTTTT
TRBJ2-7,-,TRBD1,TRBV7-2,CASSLGDRGSYEQYF,TGTGCCAGCAGCTTAGGGGACAGGGGTTCCTACGAGCAGTACTTC
TRBJ1-5,few,TRBD1,TRBV4-3,CASSQVVSGTGTPSNQPQHF,TGCGCCAGCAGCCAAGTCGTTTCTGGGACAGGGACCCCTAGCAATCAGCCCCAGCATTTT
TRBJ1-2,once,-,TRBV9,CASSVGINYGYTF,TGTGCCAGCAGCGTAGGCATTAACTATGGCTACACCTTC
TRBJ2-3,once,TRBD2,TRBV27,CASSSQMGGDPDTQYF,TGTGCCAGCAGTTCCCAGATGGGAGGGGACCCAGATACGCAGTATTTT
TRBJ1-2,-,TRBD1,TRBV27,CASSFRFQGGGYTF,TGTGCCAGCAGTTTCAGGTTCCAGGGGGGTGGCTACACCTTC
TRBJ1-2,-,TRBD1,TRBV7-9,CASSFRTGPGNYGYTF,TGTGCCAGCAGCTTCCGGACAGGCCCTGGAAACTATGGCTACACCTTC
TRBJ2-7,-,-,TRBV5-1,CASSLESYEQYF,TGCGCCAGCAGCTTGGAATCCTACGAGCAGTACTTC
TRBJ2-5,-,TRBD2,TRBV6-2/TRBV6-3,CASSLPGGRETQYF,TGTGCCAGCAGTTTGCCGGGAGGGCGAGAGACCCAGTACTTC
TRBJ1-2,-,-,TRBV5-4,CASSLSGVQNYGYTF,TGTGCCAGCAGCCTATCCGGGGTTCAAAACTATGGCTACACCTTC
TRBJ2-3,-,-,TRBV28,CASKRTATDTQYF,TGTGCCAGCAAACGGACAGCCACAGATACGCAGTATTTT
TRBJ2-7,-,-,TRBV15,CATSRDLDSYEQYF,TGTGCCACCAGCAGAGATTTGGACAGCTACGAGCAGTACTTC
TRBJ2-1,-,-,TRBV7-2,CASSPQDEQFF,TGTGCCAGCAGCCCTCAGGATGAGCAGTTCTTC
TRBJ2-1,-,TRBD2,TRBV28,CASSTPRVASGSFYWQFF,TGTGCCAGCAGTACACCCAGGGTGGCTAGCGGGAGTTTTTATTGGCAGTTCTTC
TRBJ2-1,-,TRBD1,TRBV27,CASTTTGGGIGEQFF,TGTGCCAGCACAACCACAGGGGGCGGTATCGGAGAGCAGTTCTTC
TRBJ2-5,-,-,TRBV27,CASWGLRDQETQYF,TGTGCCAGTTGGGGTTTGCGCGATCAAGAGACCCAGTACTTC